These 27 T cell receptor beta chains were all obtained from the same sample, sequenced in a study of blood T cell repertoires in COVID-19 (TCRdb year 2020). Library generation was performed with the immunoSEQ multiplex PCR assay. TCRdb took over this immuneACCESS table, retaining in-frame rearrangements with V and J assigned. Such tables are incomplete; in checked studies, under half of the missing clones stem from an unresolved V gene, and the remainder is unexplained. In this sample the table shows around 300,000 clones, 80% to 90% of which occur a single time. The biggest ten clones account for roughly 2.3% of the sample. The sample taken for sequencing was PBMCs or T cells enriched from blood (not recorded which). The origin of the receptors is a woman aged 18-29 years who had recovered from COVID-19.

This chain uses TRBV27 with TRBJ2-7; the D is unclear. The germline CDR1 and CDR2 sequences are MNHEY and SMNVEV (reference sequence). V lost 0 bases to trimming and J lost 0 bases, with 12 bases between them. This CDR3 has 16 amino acids. The CDR3 loop is CASSLSSSTSSYEQYF. The DNA for the CDR3 is TGTGCCAGCAGTTTATCTTCCTCGACAAGCTCCTACGAGCAGTACTTC.

This rearrangement joins TRBV2 to TRBJ1-5, with D uncertain. This CDR3 spans 12 amino acids. The ends were cut back, 8 bases at V and 6 bases at J, with 11 bases in the middle. Germline lookup yields CDR1 SNHLY and CDR2 FYNNEI. The CDR3 region has the DNA TGTGCCAGCGGCGGAGGAAGTCAGCCCCAGCATTTT. This translates into CASGGGSQPQHF.

The chain combines TRBV11-2 with TRBJ1-2, with a tentative D call TRBD1 (5 bases). The germline V gene has CDR1 SGHAT and CDR2 FQNNGV. Trimming took 3 bases from V and 13 from J, leaving 12 bases between them. This CDR3 is 11 amino acids long. CDR3 sequence: CASSFTGEITF. CDR3 nucleotides: TGTGCCAGCAGCTTTACGGGGGAAATCACCTTC.

V usage is TRBV28 and J usage is TRBJ1-3; possibly TRBD1 for D (5 bases). The CDR3 runs 15 residues. The germline CDR1 and CDR2 sequences are MDHEN and SYDVKM. Trimming took 5 bases from V and 0 from J, leaving 11 bases between them. The CDR3 protein is CASSLTVPSGNTIYF. The CDR3 region has the DNA TGTGCCAGCAGTCTGACAGTCCCCTCTGGAAACACCATATATTTT.

The chain couples TRBV5-5 to TRBJ2-5; possible D gene TRBD2, 5 bases. Trimming stripped 4 bases from V and 1 base from J, with 11 bases between. There are 14 residues in the CDR3. CDR1 SGHKS and CDR2 YYEKEE come from the germline V gene (reference sequence). CDR3 region: CASSAWTLQETQYF. The CDR3 DNA is TGTGCCAGCAGCGCGTGGACTCTCCAAGAGACCCAGTACTTC.

DNA for the CDR3: TGCGCCAGCAGCTCCCAGGGGGCCAATTCACCCCTCCACTTT. The encoded protein is CASSSQGANSPLHF. This rearrangement joins TRBV5-1 to TRBJ1-6; 8 bases map to TRBD1. The CDR3 covers 14 residues. Germline CDR1 and CDR2: SGHRS and YFSETQ. The J segment lost 7 bases and the V segment lost 3 bases, leaving 3 bases of the junction unmatched. Variable domain in full (rest from reference TRBV5-1 and TRBJ1-6): KAGVTQTPRYLIKTRGQQVTLSCSPISGHRSVSWYQQTPGQGLQFLFEYFSETQRNKGNFPGRFSGRQFSNSRSEMNVSTLELGDSALYLCASSSQGANSPLHFGNGTRLTVT.

In its sample, this clone is medium-sized. DNA of the CDR3: TGTGCCTGGGCCGACATTGACTACGAGCAGTACTTC. It yields the protein CAWADIDYEQYF. The chain couples TRBV30 to TRBJ2-7; unclear D gene. Deletions cut 5 bases from V and 3 bases from J, with 11 bases between. The CDR3 sequence is 12 residues long. The germline gives CDR1 GTSNPN, CDR2 SVGIG (reference sequence).

V and J are TRBV28 and TRBJ1-6; the D gene is possibly TRBD1 (6 bases). Germline CDR1 and CDR2: MDHEN and SYDVKM. The CDR3 loop spans 14 amino acids. V lost 7 bases to trimming and J lost 8 bases, with 15 bases between them. The CDR3 loop is CASTLTGMYSPLHF. The CDR3 nucleotides read TGTGCCAGCACTCTCACAGGGATGTATTCACCCCTCCACTTT.

This clone was recorded at least ten times. The chain couples TRBV10-3 to TRBJ2-7; 7 nucleotides align to TRBD1. The V gene end was trimmed by 6 bases and the J gene end by 3 bases; junction bases not matched to a gene: 5. This CDR3 contains 13 residues. Looked up from germline, CDR1 is ENHRY and CDR2 is SYGVKD. CDR3 sequence reads: CAISEGQNYEQYF. The DNA for the CDR3 is TGTGCCATCAGCGAGGGACAGAACTACGAGCAGTACTTC.

The chain links TRBV6-1 to TRBJ1-5; TRBD1 matches 11 bases. Looked up from germline, CDR1 is MNHNS and CDR2 is SASEGT. The CDR3 sequence is 18 residues long. V was pared by 0 bases and J by 6 bases, with 10 bases of the junction left unmatched. The CDR3 here is CASSEALGGQGASQPQHF. The DNA for the CDR3 is TGTGCCAGCAGTGAAGCCCTCGGAGGACAGGGGGCGAGTCAGCCCCAGCATTTT.

V is TRBV12-3 or TRBV12-4 and J is TRBJ2-3; D is ambiguous. CDR3 length equals 13 residues. Deletions cut 3 bases from V and 1 base from J, with 5 bases between. This CDR3 reads CASSFQGTDTQYF. The CDR3 bases are TGTGCCAGCAGTTTTCAGGGCACAGATACGCAGTATTTT.

This chain connects TRBV12-2 to TRBJ1-2; the D call TRBD1 from the table was never checked on the DNA. TRBV12-2 is designated a pseudogene. The CDR3 totals 21 residues. CDR3 bases: TGTGCAAGTCGCGGGCGGACAGGGAGGAATTGTTTGGAGAATACCGACTATGGCTACACCTTC. Amino acids: CASRGRTGRNCLENTDYGYTF.

The chain combines TRBV15 with TRBJ2-1; 7 bases line up with TRBD2. CDR3 size: 16 residues. Germline V CDR1 and CDR2: LNHNV, YYDKDF (reference sequence). Trimming removed 0 bases from V and 5 bases from J; junction bases left unmatched: 7. The CDR3 protein is CATSREVGGGHNEQFF. CDR3 DNA: TGTGCCACCAGCAGAGAGGTGGGGGGGGGACACAATGAGCAGTTCTTC.

This chain connects TRBV19 to TRBJ2-6; TRBD2 is a possible D gene (6 bases). The CDR3 length is 15 residues. Trimming left V 4 bases short and J 2 bases short, with 9 bases between. Germline V gene lookup returns CDR1 LNHDA and CDR2 SQIVND (reference sequence). CDR3 residues: CASSTGGAGANVLTF. The CDR3 nucleotides read TGTGCCAGTAGTACCGGGGGAGCTGGGGCCAACGTCCTGACTTTC.

V is TRBV5-4 and J is TRBJ1-2, with TRBD1 matching 9 bases. The germline V gene has CDR1 SGHNT and CDR2 YYREEE (reference sequence). The CDR3 has 14 amino acids. Trimming at V came to 4 bases and at J to 4 bases, leaving 5 bases not matched to a gene. CDR3 amino acids: CASSRQGEIYGYTF. CDR3 nucleotide sequence: TGTGCCAGCAGCCGACAGGGGGAGATCTATGGCTACACCTTC.

This clone was observed a single time. The chain is built from TRBV5-1 and TRBJ2-2; D not certain. Per germline, CDR1 SGHRS and CDR2 YFSETQ. This CDR3 spans 16 amino acids. V shed 0 bases and J shed 0 bases, with 9 bases lying between them. CDR3 nucleotides: TGCGCCAGCAGCTTGGGACTCGGCGCGAACACCGGGGAGCTGTTTTTT. This sequence encodes CASSLGLGANTGELFF. The whole variable domain, remainder taken from reference TRBV5-1 and TRBJ2-2, is KAGVTQTPRYLIKTRGQQVTLSCSPISGHRSVSWYQQTPGQGLQFLFEYFSETQRNKGNFPGRFSGRQFSNSRSEMNVSTLELGDSALYLCASSLGLGANTGELFFGEGSRLTVL.

The rearrangement links TRBV4-1 to TRBJ2-7, with TRBD1 matching 7 bases. V gave up 4 bases and J gave up 0 bases; unmatched junction bases: 3. The CDR3 has 14 residues. Germline CDR1 is MGHRA and CDR2 is YSYEKL. As DNA, the CDR3 is TGCGCCAGCAGCCCCACAGGGGCCTCCTACGAGCAGTACTTC. It is translated as CASSPTGASYEQYF.

The V and J genes are TRBV4-2 and TRBJ2-1; possible D gene TRBD1, 5 bases. In germline, CDR1 is LGHNA, CDR2 YNFKEQ. CDR3 length: 16 amino acids. V shed 0 bases and J shed 7 bases, with 16 bases lying between them. The CDR3 protein is CASSQEGREDTNEQFF. DNA for the CDR3: TGTGCCAGCAGCCAAGAAGGCAGGGAAGACACAAATGAGCAGTTCTTC.

The gene calls are TRBV3-1 (or the pseudogene TRBV3-2) and TRBJ2-7, with no clear D. Per the germline V gene, CDR1 is LGHDT and CDR2 is YNNKEL (reference sequence). V lost 5 bases to trimming and J lost 0 bases, with 5 bases between them. The CDR3 length is 12 residues. The CDR3 sequence is CASSSSSYEQYF. The CDR3 coding sequence is TGTGCCAGCAGCTCCTCCTCCTACGAGCAGTACTTC.

This chain uses TRBV28 with TRBJ1-5, with 10 bases matching TRBD1. The junction had 9 bases not matched to a gene; V was cut back by 5 bases and J by 5 bases. The CDR3 sequence is 16 residues long. Germline assignment: CDR1 MDHEN and CDR2 SYDVKM. CDR3: CASSVPGTGVYQPQHF. Written as DNA, the CDR3 is TGTGCCAGCAGTGTACCCGGGACAGGGGTTTATCAGCCCCAGCATTTT.

V usage is TRBV11-2 and J usage is TRBJ2-6; D is perhaps TRBD1 (5 bases). Germline CDR1 is SGHAT and CDR2 is FQNNGV. V shed 6 bases and J shed 6 bases, with 12 bases lying between them. The CDR3 sequence is 14 residues long. CDR3 residues: CASSTGPMANVLTF. The CDR3 coding sequence is TGTGCCAGCAGTACAGGCCCAATGGCCAACGTCCTGACTTTC.

The chain employs TRBV2 and TRBJ2-7; no firm D call. CDR3 length equals 13 residues. Germline CDR1 is SNHLY and CDR2 is FYNNEI. Trimming left V 8 bases short and J 2 bases short, with 13 bases between. CDR3 region: CASLTQVAYEQYF. CDR3 nucleotide sequence: TGTGCCAGCTTGACGCAGGTGGCCTACGAGCAGTACTTC.

This chain uses TRBV27 with TRBJ2-7, with D perhaps TRBD2 (6 bases). V dropped 5 bases and J dropped 1 base, with 15 bases sitting between them. The CDR3 extends over 15 amino acids. Germline V gene lookup returns CDR1 MNHEY and CDR2 SMNVEV (reference sequence). This chain's CDR3 is CASSPASRGSYEQYF. For the CDR3, the DNA is TGTGCCAGCAGTCCCGCTTCCCGGGGGTCCTACGAGCAGTACTTC.

This clone has more than one count but fewer than ten. The chain uses TRBV19 and TRBJ2-7; D unresolved. This CDR3 has 15 residues. V lost 1 base, J lost 0 bases, and 10 bases lay in between. Germline CDR1 is LNHDA and CDR2 is SQIVND (reference sequence). The CDR3 spells CASSIGGHSSYEQYF. The CDR3, as DNA: TGTGCCAGTAGTATAGGTGGCCATTCCTCCTACGAGCAGTACTTC. Combining the CDR3 with reference TRBV19 and TRBJ2-7 gives the whole variable domain DGGITQSPKYLFRKEGQNVTLSCEQNLNHDAMYWYRQDPGQGLRLIYYSQIVNDFQKGDIAEGYSVSREKKESFPLTVTSAQKNPTAFYLCASSIGGHSSYEQYFGPGTRLTVT.

This chain connects TRBV10-3 to TRBJ2-7, with TRBD2 matching over 15 bases. V lost 4 bases to trimming and J lost 3 bases; unmatched junction nucleotides: 4. The CDR3 has 16 amino acids. Germline values: CDR1 ENHRY, CDR2 SYGVKD. The CDR3 loop is CAISGRTSGGVYEQYF. The CDR3 nucleotides are TGTGCCATCAGTGGCCGGACTAGCGGGGGGGTCTACGAGCAGTACTTC.

This clone appeared a few times. The chain carries TRBV15 and TRBJ1-5, with D uncertain. This CDR3 comprises 12 residues. Trimming took 6 bases from V and 7 from J, leaving 10 bases between them. The germline CDR1 and CDR2 sequences are LNHNV and YYDKDF (reference sequence). CDR3 protein: CATSGVGQPQHF. Written as DNA, the CDR3 is TGTGCCACCAGTGGAGTTGGGCAGCCCCAGCATTTT.

This chain joins TRBV11-2 and TRBJ2-1, with 15 bases that match TRBD2. After removal of 6 bases from V and 3 bases from J, the junction contained 9 bases not matched to a gene. Germline V gene data show CDR1 as SGHAT and CDR2 as FQNNGV. This CDR3 has 18 residues. The CDR3 loop reads CASSLGLAGGDLYNEQFF. DNA of the CDR3: TGTGCCAGCAGTCTTGGACTAGCGGGGGGGGATCTCTACAATGAGCAGTTCTTC.